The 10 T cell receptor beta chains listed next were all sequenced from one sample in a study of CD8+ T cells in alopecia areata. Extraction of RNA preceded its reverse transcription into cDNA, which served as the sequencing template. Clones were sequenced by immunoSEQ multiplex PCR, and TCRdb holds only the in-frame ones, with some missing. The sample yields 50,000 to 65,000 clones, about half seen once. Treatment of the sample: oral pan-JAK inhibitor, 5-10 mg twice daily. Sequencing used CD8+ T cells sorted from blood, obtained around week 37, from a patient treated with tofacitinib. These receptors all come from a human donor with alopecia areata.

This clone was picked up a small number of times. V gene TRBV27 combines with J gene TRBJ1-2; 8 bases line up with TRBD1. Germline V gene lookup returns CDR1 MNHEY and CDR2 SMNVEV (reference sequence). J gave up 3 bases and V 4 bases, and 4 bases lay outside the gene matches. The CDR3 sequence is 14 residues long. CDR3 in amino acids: CASSSQGAYYGYTF. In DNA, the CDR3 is TGTGCCAGCAGTTCCCAGGGGGCCTACTATGGCTACACCTTC.

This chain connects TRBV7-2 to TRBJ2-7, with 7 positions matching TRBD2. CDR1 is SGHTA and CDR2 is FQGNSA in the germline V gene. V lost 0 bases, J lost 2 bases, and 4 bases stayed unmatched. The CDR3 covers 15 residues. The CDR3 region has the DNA TGTGCCAGCAGCTTAGCCCCGCGGGGGACCTACGAGCAGTACTTC. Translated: CASSLAPRGTYEQYF. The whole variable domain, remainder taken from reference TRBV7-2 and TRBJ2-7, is GAGVSQSPSNKVTEKGKDVELRCDPISGHTALYWYRQSLGQGLEFLIYFQGNSAPDKSGLPSDRFSAERTGGSVSTLTIQRTQQEDSAVYLCASSLAPRGTYEQYFGPGTRLTVT.

CDR3 protein: CATSREMVGRETQYF. DNA of the CDR3: TGTGCCACCAGCAGAGAAATGGTAGGACGAGAGACCCAGTACTTC. V and J are TRBV15 and TRBJ2-5; D unresolved. CDR1 is LNHNV, CDR2 YYDKDF, per germline (reference sequence). V lost 0 bases, J lost 4 bases, and 12 bases lay in between. This CDR3 is 15 amino acids long.

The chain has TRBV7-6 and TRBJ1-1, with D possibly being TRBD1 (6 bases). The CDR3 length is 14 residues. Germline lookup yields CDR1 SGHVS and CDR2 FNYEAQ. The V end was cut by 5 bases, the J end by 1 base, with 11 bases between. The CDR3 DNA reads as TGTGCCAGCAGCGTAGACAGGACGAACACTGAAGCTTTCTTT. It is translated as CASSVDRTNTEAFF.

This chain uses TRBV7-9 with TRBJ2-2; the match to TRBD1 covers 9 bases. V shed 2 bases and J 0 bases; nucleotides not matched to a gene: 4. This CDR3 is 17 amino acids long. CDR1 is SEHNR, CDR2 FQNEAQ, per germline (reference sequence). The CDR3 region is CASSLPGTGPNTGELFF. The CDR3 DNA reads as TGTGCCAGCAGCTTACCCGGGACAGGGCCGAACACCGGGGAGCTGTTTTTT.

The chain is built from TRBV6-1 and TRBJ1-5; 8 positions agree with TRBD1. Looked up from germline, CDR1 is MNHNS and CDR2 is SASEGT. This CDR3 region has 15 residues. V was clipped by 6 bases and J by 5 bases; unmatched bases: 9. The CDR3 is CASSSTGDLDQPQHF. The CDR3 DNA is TGTGCCAGCAGCTCGACAGGGGATCTGGATCAGCCCCAGCATTTT.

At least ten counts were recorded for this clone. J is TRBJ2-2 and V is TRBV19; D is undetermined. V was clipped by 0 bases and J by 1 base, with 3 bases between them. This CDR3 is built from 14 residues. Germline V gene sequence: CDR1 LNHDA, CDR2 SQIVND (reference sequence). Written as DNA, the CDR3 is TGTGCCAGTAGTATAGAGAGGAACACCGGGGAGCTGTTTTTT. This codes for CASSIERNTGELFF.

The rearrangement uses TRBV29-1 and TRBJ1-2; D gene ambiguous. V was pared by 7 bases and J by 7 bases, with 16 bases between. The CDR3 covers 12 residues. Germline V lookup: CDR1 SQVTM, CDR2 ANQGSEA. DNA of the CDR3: TGCAGCGCTCCCGCGGCGGGCTTTGGCTACACCTTC. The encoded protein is CSAPAAGFGYTF. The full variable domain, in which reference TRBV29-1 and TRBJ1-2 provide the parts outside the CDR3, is SAVISQKPSRDICQRGTSLTIQCQVDSQVTMMFWYRQQPGQSLTLIATANQGSEATYESGFVIDKFPISRPNLTFSTLTVSNMSPEDSSIYLCSAPAAGFGYTFGSGTRLTVV.

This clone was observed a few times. CDR3 nucleotides: TGTGCCAGCAGGGATAGTGGCGAGCAGTACTTC. Translation: CASRDSGEQYF. The chain couples TRBV28 to TRBJ2-7; D call uncertain. This CDR3 comprises 11 residues. The germline V and J ends were trimmed by 6 bases and 6 bases, with 9 bases remaining between them. Germline V gene sequence: CDR1 MDHEN, CDR2 SYDVKM.

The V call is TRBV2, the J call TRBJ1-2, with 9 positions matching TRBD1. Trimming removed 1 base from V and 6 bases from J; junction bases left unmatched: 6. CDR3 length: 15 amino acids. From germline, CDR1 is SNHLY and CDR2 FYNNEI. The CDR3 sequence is CASSEGTGTGNGYTF. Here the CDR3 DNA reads TGTGCCAGCAGTGAAGGAACCGGGACAGGGAATGGCTACACCTTC.